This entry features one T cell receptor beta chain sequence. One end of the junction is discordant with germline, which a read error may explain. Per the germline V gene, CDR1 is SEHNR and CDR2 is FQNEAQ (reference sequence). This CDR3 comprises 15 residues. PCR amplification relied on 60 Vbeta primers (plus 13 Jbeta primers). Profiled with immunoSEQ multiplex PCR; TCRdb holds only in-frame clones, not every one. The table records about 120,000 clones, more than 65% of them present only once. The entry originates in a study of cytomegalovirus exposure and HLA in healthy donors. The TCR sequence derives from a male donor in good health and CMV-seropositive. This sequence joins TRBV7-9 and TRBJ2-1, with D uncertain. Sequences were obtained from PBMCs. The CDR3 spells CSSSLTRGLYNEQFF. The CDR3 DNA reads TGTTCCAGCAGCTTAACTCGCGGATTATACAATGAGCAGTTCTTC.